This T cell receptor beta chain was recovered during a study of tumour-infiltrating T cells in Burkitt lymphoma. As for the study in general: Repertoire clonality predicted overall and progression-free survival.

Profiled with immunoSEQ multiplex PCR; TCRdb holds only in-frame clones, not every one. This sample carries about 1,000 clones, about 13% of them seen once, and the ten largest clones take around 40%. V lost 2 bases and J lost 0; bases outside the gene matches: 7. Germline-derived CDR1 and CDR2 are SGHTS and YDEGEE. The CDR3 contains 16 residues. The sequenced material came from tumor tissue. The chain employs TRBV5-8 and TRBJ1-1, with 7 bases identical to TRBD1. The clonotype was recovered from a human donor with diffuse large B-cell lymphoma. CDR3 sequence reads: CASSFSETGLNTEAFF. CDR3 coding DNA: TGTGCCAGCAGCTTTTCTGAGACAGGGTTGAACACTGAAGCTTTCTTT.